This TCR beta chain comes out of a study of CD8+ T cells in alopecia areata (dated by TCRdb to the late 2010s). As for the study more broadly: Skin from C3H/HeJ donors with spontaneous alopecia (roughly 6-13 months old) was grafted onto female C3H/HeJ recipients that were roughly 7-11 weeks old. Human TCRbeta sequencing covered scalp tissue and sorted CD4+ and CD8+ peripheral blood T cells from patchy and totalis/universalis alopecia areata patients and healthy controls. To study T cell clonal expansion in alopecia areata, the researchers applied high-throughput TCRbeta sequencing to both the C3H/HeJ mouse model and human patients. RNA came from the PAXgene miRNA kit for fixed scalp, the miRNeasy kit for PBMCs, and the RNeasy kit for mouse skin. TCRbeta CDR3 regions were amplified by immunoSEQ multiplex PCR with 35 Vbeta forward and 13 Jbeta reverse primers. Clonality in the scalp was compared among normal scalp (n=4), patchy alopecia areata scalp (n=8), and alopecia totalis/universalis scalp (n=8). Here is what the overall study found, with its caveats: Shared TCR sequences between patients were less evident than in mice, which may be partly attributable to HLA diversity in the patient population. Compared with normal scalp, lesional scalp had higher clonality and more expanded CD8+ clones, particularly in alopecia totalis/universalis, a pattern that suggests antigenic drive. Unlike mouse skin, where gammadelta T cells dominate, normal human skin contains resident alphabeta T cells that get sequenced too, which complicates analysis of the scalp TCR repertoire.

Pooled mouse cutaneous lymph node cells were stained for CD4, CD8alpha, NKG2D, NKG2ACE and other markers and were then sorted on a BD Influx. The library was made by the immunoSEQ multiplex PCR assay. To provide template for TCR sequencing, every sample had RNA extracted and reverse transcribed into cDNA. SuperScript III was used to make first-strand cDNA, primed with a 2:1 mix of oligo-dT and random hexamers. Amplification bias was assessed with a synthetic immune receptor repertoire, and residual bias was removed computationally. Libraries were sequenced on Illumina HiSeq with 60 bp reads covering the CDR3, read from J toward V. Under the source paper's analysis protocol: Raw reads were preprocessed for error removal, and CDR3 was defined according to IMGT conventions as running from the conserved cysteine to phenylalanine. To get clonality, Shannon entropy was normalized by log2 of the number of productive unique TCRs and the result was subtracted from 1. Whether scalp clones were CD4 or CD8 was inferred by matching scalp TCRbeta sequences against CD4 and CD8 repertoires sorted from blood. Entries here come from immuneACCESS through TCRdb and include only in-frame sequences with V and J called. Some clones fail to appear in such tables; in the studies checked, an unresolved V gene covers under half of the shortfall, and the cause of the remainder is unknown. Clone size and V and J calls were adopted from that table, with D and trimming inferred from the DNA. Across this sample, about 300,000 clones were tabulated and none appeared just once. 1.2% of the sample is taken by the ten largest.

This clone was seen a few times. Its antigen remains unidentified. In this record, gene identifiers and germline sequences come from the mouse. With the read ending 4 residues before the CDR3 end, the germline J gene is used to fill in that end. From the cysteine up to the phenylalanine, the CDR3 has a length of 17 residues. The DNA has 39 bases, all within the CDR3, and is read from base 1. Trimming accounts for 0 bases at V and 0 bases at J, while the number of junction bases matched to no gene is 4. CDR1 NSHNY and CDR2 SYGAGN are derived from the germline V gene. The chain is made from TRBV13-1 and TRBJ2-1, with 9 junctional bases fitting TRBD1. Sequencing was performed on CD4+ T cells sorted from a lymph node. The sequence came from a C3H/HeJ mouse with alopecia areata. This strain is characterized by the MHC haplotype H2-k. Partial CDR3 DNA: TGTGCCAGCAGTGATGCCGGGACAGGGTATAACTATGCT. Its protein reads: CASSDAGTGYNYA. The full-length CDR3 reads as CASSDAGTGYNYAEQFF.